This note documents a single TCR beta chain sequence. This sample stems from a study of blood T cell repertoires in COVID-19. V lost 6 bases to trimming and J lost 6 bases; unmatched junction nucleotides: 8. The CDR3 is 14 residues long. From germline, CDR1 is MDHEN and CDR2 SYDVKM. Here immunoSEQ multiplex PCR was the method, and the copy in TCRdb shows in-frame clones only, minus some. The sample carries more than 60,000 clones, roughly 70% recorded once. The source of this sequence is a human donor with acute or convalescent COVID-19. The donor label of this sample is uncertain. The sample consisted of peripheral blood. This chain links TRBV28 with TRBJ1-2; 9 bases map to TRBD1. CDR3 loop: CASSGQGSGDGYTF. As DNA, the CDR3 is TGTGCCAGCAGCGGACAGGGGTCGGGGGATGGCTACACCTTC.